This T cell receptor beta chain was profiled in a study of OX40 agonist ivuxolimab in advanced cancers. Whole-study context: Eligibility admitted prior anti-PD-1, anti-PD-L1 or anti-CTLA-4 therapy; around 42% had some. Overall study results and limits: The authors also found low normalized T-cell clonal expansion in some nonresponders.

As regards this clone: Its antigen is not known.

Germline CDR1 and CDR2: SQVTM and ANQGSEA. The CDR3 runs 13 residues. V dropped 4 bases and J dropped 0 bases, with 7 bases sitting between them. The timepoints at which blood was sampled were baseline, cycle 4 day 1, and cycle 7 day 1. The protocol was immunoSEQ multiplex PCR, while the TCRdb copy is restricted to in-frame clones and leaves out a portion. Of approximately 77,000 clones in the sample, approximately 89% are singletons; the top ten hold 2.2%. The rearrangement uses TRBV29-1 and TRBJ2-1, with D perhaps TRBD1 (5 bases). The receptor comes from an adult with an advanced solid tumor such as melanoma, head and neck, liver or kidney cancer. Source: CD4+ or CD8+ T cells sorted from blood, taken in a trial of the OX40 agonist ivuxolimab. CDR3 DNA: TGCAGCGTTGGGGGCAGCTCCTACAATGAGCAGTTCTTC. Residues: CSVGGSSYNEQFF.